This T cell receptor beta chain is from a study of siplizumab effects on memory and regulatory T cells (dated by TCRdb to 2018 to 2020). For context, the study as a whole: The study looked at the effect of siplizumab, an anti-CD2 antibody, on alloreactive T-cell subsets in allogeneic mixed lymphocyte reactions made from human PBMCs. Beyond this particular receptor, the publication reports: Whether proliferating Tregs from siplizumab cultures actually had suppressive function was not functionally confirmed. Roughly 80-97% of proliferating CD4+ or CD8+ clones could not be assigned a naive or memory phenotype. Unstimulated naive T cells appeared to be more diverse than memory T cells, and naive cells seemed to make a substantial contribution to the alloresponse. Sequences below about 10^-5 frequency were poorly captured, so only a minor fraction of alloreactive clones could be mapped to unstimulated subsets. Of the alloreactive CD4+ clones that could be mapped, the Treg-derived share averaged approximately 69% with siplizumab compared with approximately 25% in control reactions. Siplizumab significantly lowered the cumulative frequency of alloreactive sequences that could be traced to unstimulated CD4+ memory T cells.

Library construction relied on the immunoSEQ multiplex PCR assay. Some 1.1 x 10^5 TCR templates per sample were assayed on the deep sequencing platform. Genomic DNA extracted from sorted T cells was used for TCRbeta CDR3 sequencing. Processing in the source paper ran as follows. The R programming language was used for clonal analysis of TCRbeta CDR3 data. Alloreactive CD4+ and CD8+ clones were defined by comparing unstimulated samples with post-reaction CFSE-low samples. By matching sequences to the repertoires of sorted unstimulated Treg and non-Treg cells, each alloreactive CD4+ clone was assigned a regulatory or non-regulatory origin. TCRdb stores this immuneACCESS table with in-frame sequences only. Part of the clones is absent; in the studies checked, under half of the shortfall reflects unresolved V genes, and no reason is known for the rest. The V and J calls and clone size were taken over from that table, and D and trimming were inferred from the DNA. The sample has about 46,000 clones on record, 93% of them singletons. 15% to 20% of the sample lies in the top ten.

Sorted unstimulated T cells and proliferating T cells recovered from mixed lymphocyte reactions were subjected to TCRbeta CDR3 sequencing. Fresh whole blood from fewer than 11 HLA-typed healthy donors served as the source for isolating PBMCs. V lost 7 bases and J lost 0 bases; the stretch between them is 19 bases long. The CDR3 measures 17 amino acids from cysteine to phenylalanine. Of all the DNA, just the CDR3 is kept, 51 bases in frame from base 1. Taken from the germline V gene (reference sequence), the CDR1 and CDR2 loops are LNHDA and SQIVND. Of note for this clone: This clone's antigen is unknown. No much larger clone exists at a distance of one base, and base qualities are not known.

The specimen sequenced was CD8+ T cells sorted from blood. The chain is made from TRBV19 and TRBJ1-5; matching of 5 bases hints at TRBD1 as the D gene. The sequence derives from a human donor in good health. Read as DNA, the sequence is TGTGCCAGTACCTGGGGCCTACACCCATATAGCAATCAGCCCCAGCATTTT. Translation gives CASTWGLHPYSNQPQHF. Joined to the reference TRBV19 and TRBJ1-5 proteins, this CDR3 gives the full variable domain: DGGITQSPKYLFRKEGQNVTLSCEQNLNHDAMYWYRQDPGQGLRLIYYSQIVNDFQKGDIAEGYSVSREKKESFPLTVTSAQKNPTAFYLCASTWGLHPYSNQPQHFGDGTRLSIL.